This T cell receptor beta chain came from a study of blood T cells in healthy people across ages. Staff drew around 10 milliliters of peripheral blood from each donor. Sample-barcoded 5' priming and a J-beta primer mix drove a second PCR of roughly 6 to 12 cycles. TCRdb used MiXCR to reprocess the 5' RACE reads, holding one entry per CDR3 protein. The table has around 1,000,000 distinct CDR3 sequences, 25% seen once. Study-wide results and caveats: It was not possible, with unsorted PBMCs, to conclusively compare naive and antigen-experienced cells.

This clonotype was picked up a small number of times. Its antigen remains unknown. This CDR3 comprises 13 residues. Trimming pared 7 bases from V and 5 bases from J, leaving 17 bases between. From germline, CDR1 is SQVTM and CDR2 ANQGSEA. A further study also used this sample, focusing on T cells of mothers and their children. That study reports: Using the M1S primer, the second PCR added sample barcodes along with 2-4 random nucleotides. Mothers gave over 9.5 million TCR beta CDR3 reads each, and children 2.5 million to 3.5 million each.

The TCR was taken from a girl aged 2 to 10 in good health. The rearrangement joins TRBV29-1 to TRBJ2-5; D possibly corresponds to TRBD1 (7 bases). Sequences were obtained from blood. The CDR3 region is CSAREGAGETQYF. DNA of the CDR3: TGCAGCGCCCGTGAGGGGGCGGGGGAGACCCAGTACTTC.